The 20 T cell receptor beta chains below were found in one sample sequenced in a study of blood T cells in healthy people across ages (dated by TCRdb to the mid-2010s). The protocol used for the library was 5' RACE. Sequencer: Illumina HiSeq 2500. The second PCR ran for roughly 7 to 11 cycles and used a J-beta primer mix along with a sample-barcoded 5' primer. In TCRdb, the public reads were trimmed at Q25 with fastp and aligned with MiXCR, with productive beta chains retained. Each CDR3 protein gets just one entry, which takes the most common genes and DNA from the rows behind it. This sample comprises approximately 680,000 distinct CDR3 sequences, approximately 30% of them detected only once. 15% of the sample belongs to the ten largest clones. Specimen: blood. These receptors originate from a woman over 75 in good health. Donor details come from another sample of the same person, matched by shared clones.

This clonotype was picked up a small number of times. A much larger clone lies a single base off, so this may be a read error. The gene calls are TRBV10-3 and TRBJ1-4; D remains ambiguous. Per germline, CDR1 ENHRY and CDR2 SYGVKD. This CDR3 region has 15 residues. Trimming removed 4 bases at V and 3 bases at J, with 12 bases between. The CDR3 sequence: CAISGEGGPNEKLFF. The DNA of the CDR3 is TGTGCCATCAGTGGCGAGGGAGGACCTAATGAAAAACTGTTTTTT.

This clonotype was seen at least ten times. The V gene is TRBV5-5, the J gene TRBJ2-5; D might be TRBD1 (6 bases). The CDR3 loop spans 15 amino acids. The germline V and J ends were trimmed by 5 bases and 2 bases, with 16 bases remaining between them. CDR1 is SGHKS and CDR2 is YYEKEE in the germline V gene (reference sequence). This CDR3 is CASSPGTRSQETQYF. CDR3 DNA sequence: TGTGCCAGCAGTCCCGGGACAAGATCTCAAGAGACCCAGTACTTC.

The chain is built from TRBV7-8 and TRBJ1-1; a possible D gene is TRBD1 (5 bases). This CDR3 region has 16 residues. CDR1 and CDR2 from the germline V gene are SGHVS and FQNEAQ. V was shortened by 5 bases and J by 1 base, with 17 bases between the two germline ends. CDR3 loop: CASSPLGGGTNTEAFF. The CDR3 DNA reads TGTGCCAGCAGCCCCCTGGGTGGAGGGACGAACACTGAAGCTTTCTTT. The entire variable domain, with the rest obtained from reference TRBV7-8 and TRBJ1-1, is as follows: GAGVSQSPRYKVAKRGQDVALRCDPISGHVSLFWYQQALGQGPEFLTYFQNEAQLDKSGLPSDRFFAERPEGSVSTLKIQRTQQEDSAVYLCASSPLGGGTNTEAFFGQGTRLTVV.

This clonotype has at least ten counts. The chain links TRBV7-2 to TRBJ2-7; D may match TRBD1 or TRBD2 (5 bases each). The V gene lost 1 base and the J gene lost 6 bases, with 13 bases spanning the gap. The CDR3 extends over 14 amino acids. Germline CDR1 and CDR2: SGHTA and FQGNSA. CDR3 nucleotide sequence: TGTGCCAGCAGCTTAGTACGGGGACCCGCCGAGCAGTACTTC. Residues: CASSLVRGPAEQYF.

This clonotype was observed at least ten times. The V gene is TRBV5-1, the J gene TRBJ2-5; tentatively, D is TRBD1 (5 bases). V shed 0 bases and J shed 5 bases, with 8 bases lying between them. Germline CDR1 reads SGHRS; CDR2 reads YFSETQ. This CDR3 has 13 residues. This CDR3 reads CASSLEGLETQYF. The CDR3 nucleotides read TGCGCCAGCAGCTTGGAGGGGCTGGAGACCCAGTACTTC.

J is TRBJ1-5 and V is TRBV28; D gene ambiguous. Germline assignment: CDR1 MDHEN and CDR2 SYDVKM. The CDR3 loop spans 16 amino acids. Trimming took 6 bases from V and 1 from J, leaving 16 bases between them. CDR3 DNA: TGTGCCAGCAGAGGGCCCCCCGAAAGGAGCAATCAGCCCCAGCATTTT. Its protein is CASRGPPERSNQPQHF. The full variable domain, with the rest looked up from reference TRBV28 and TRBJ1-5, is DVKVTQSSRYLVKRTGEKVFLECVQDMDHENMFWYRQDPGLGLRLIYFSYDVKMKEKGDIPEGYSVSREKKERFSLILESASTNQTSMYLCASRGPPERSNQPQHFGDGTRLSIL.

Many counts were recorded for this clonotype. DNA for the CDR3: TGTGCCAGCAGGGGACACTTACGAGATGGCGAGCAGTACTTC. It encodes CASRGHLRDGEQYF. The gene calls are TRBV6-6 and TRBJ2-7; tentatively, D is TRBD1 (6 bases). This CDR3 is 14 amino acids long. The germline gives CDR1 MNHNY, CDR2 SVGAGI (reference sequence). Trimming took 6 bases from V and 6 from J, leaving 18 bases between them.

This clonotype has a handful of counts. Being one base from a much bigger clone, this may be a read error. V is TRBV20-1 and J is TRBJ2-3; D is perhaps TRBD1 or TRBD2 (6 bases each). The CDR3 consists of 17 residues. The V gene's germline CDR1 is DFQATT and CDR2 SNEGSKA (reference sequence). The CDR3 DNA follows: TGCAGTGTTAGAGTAAATAGCGGCCCGGGGGCAAGGGATACGCAGTATTTT. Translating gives CSVRVNSGPGARDTQYF.

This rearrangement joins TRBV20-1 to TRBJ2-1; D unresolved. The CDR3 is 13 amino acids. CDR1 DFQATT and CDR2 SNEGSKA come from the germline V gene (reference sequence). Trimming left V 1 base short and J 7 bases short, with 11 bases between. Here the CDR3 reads CSARVASWNEQFF. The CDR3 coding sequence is TGCAGTGCTAGAGTCGCTAGTTGGAATGAGCAGTTCTTC.

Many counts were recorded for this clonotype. CDR3 DNA: TGTGCCAGCAGCCCTGACAGCCGCTATGGCTACACCTTC. The encoded protein is CASSPDSRYGYTF. The chain uses TRBV7-8 and TRBJ1-2; D might be TRBD1 (5 bases). The CDR3 runs 13 residues. Trimming removed 5 bases at V and 4 bases at J, with 11 bases between. Germline CDR1 reads SGHVS; CDR2 reads FQNEAQ.

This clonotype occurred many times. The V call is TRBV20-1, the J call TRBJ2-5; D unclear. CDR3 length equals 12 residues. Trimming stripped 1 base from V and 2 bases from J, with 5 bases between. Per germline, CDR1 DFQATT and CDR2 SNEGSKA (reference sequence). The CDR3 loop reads CSARVAQETQYF. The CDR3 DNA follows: TGCAGTGCTAGAGTGGCTCAAGAGACCCAGTACTTC.

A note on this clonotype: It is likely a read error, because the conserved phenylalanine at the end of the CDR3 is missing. As DNA, the CDR3 is TGTGCCAGCAGCCACAGGGATGGCACCGGGGAACTGTTTTTA. This translates into CASSHRDGTGELFL. The chain recombines TRBV4-2 with TRBJ2-2; D is possibly TRBD1 or TRBD2 (5 bases each). CDR1 is LGHNA, CDR2 YNFKEQ, per germline. There are 14 residues in the CDR3.

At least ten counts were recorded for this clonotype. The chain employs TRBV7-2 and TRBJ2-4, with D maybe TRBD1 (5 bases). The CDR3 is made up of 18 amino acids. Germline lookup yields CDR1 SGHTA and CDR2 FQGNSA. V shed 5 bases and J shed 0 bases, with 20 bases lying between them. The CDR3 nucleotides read TGTGCCAGCAGCCACACGGAAACAGGACCCCGAGCCAAAAACATTCAGTACTTC. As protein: CASSHTETGPRAKNIQYF.

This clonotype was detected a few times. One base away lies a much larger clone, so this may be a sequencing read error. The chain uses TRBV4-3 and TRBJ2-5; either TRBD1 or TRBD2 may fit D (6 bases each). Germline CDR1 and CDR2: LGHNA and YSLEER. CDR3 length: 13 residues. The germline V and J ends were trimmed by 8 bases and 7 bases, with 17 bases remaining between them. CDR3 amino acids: CASAQGTGGTQYF. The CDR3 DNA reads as TGCGCCAGCGCCCAGGGGACTGGGGGGACCCAGTACTTC.

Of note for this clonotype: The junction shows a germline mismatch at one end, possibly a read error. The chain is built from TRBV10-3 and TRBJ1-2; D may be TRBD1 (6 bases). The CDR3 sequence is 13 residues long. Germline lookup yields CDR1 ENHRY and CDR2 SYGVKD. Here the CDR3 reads CAISENPGDGCTF. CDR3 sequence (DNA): TGCGCCATCAGTGAGAACCCAGGGGATGGCTGCACCTTC.

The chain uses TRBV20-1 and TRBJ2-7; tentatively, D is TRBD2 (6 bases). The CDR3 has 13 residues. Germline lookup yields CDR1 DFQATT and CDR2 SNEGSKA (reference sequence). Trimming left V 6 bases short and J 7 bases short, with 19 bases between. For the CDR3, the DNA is TGCAGTGCCCCTCGGGGGAGGTGGGGGGAGCAGTACTTC. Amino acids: CSAPRGRWGEQYF.

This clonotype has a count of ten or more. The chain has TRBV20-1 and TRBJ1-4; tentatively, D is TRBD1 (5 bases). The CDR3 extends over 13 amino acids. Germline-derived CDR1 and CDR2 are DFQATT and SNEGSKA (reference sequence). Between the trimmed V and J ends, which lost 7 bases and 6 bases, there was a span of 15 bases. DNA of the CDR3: TGCAGTGTATCGGGGGATTTGGATGAAAAACTGTTTTTT. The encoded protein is CSVSGDLDEKLFF.

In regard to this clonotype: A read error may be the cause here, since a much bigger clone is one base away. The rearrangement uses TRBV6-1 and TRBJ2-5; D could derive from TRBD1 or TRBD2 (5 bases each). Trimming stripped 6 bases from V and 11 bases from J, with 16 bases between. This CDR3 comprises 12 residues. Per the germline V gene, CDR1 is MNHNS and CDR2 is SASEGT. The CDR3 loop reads CASSRGINEQYF. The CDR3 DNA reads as TGTGCCAGCAGCCGGGGCATCAATGAGCAGTACTTC.

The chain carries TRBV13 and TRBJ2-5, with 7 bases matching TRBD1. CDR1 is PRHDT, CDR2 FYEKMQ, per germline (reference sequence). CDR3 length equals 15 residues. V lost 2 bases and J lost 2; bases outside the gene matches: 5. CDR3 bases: TGTGCCAGCAGCTTATACCCGGACAGGCAAGAGACCCAGTACTTC. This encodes CASSLYPDRQETQYF.

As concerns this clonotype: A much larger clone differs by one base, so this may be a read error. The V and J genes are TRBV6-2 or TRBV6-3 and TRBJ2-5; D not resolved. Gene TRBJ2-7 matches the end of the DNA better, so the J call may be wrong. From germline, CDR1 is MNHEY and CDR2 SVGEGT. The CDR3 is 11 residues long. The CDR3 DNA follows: TGTGCCGGCACATCCATGGGCGAGCAGTACTTC. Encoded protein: CAGTSMGEQYF.